This T cell receptor (beta chain) was captured in a study of response to subunit inactivated influenza vaccine. General study points: After each seasonal influenza vaccination, few new T cells are recruited, the authors suggested.

The CDR3 length is 15 residues. The V segment lost 6 bases and the J segment 5 bases; nucleotides outside the gene matches: 9. CDR1 DFQATT and CDR2 SNEGSKA come from the germline V gene (reference sequence). TCRdb reanalysed the RT-PCR reads using MiXCR and keeps one entry per CDR3 protein. The sample holds roughly 500,000 distinct CDR3 sequences, 15% to 20% seen once. Comments on this clonotype: The antigen is undetermined.

Material: CD4+ T cells sorted from PBMCs, obtained less than 25 months after vaccination. The chain carries TRBV20-1 and TRBJ2-5, with 13 positions matching TRBD2. The receptor was isolated from a man aged 50-75 years who received an inactivated influenza vaccine. CDR3 sequence (DNA): TGCAGTGCACGGACTAGCGGGGGCCGGGGGGAGACCCAGTACTTC. Its protein product is CSARTSGGRGETQYF.